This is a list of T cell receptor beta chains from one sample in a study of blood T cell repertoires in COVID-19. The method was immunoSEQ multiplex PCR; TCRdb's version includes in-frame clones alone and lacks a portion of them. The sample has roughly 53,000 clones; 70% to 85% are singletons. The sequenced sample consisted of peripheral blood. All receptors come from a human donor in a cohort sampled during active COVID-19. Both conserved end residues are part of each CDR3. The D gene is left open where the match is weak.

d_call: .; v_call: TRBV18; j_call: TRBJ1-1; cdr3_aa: CASSPEAFQALNTEAFF
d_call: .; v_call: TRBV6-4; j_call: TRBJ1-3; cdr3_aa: CASRTEQTISGNTIYF
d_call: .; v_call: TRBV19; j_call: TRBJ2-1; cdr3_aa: CASSEPSTYNEQFF
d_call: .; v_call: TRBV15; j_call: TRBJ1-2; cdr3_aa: CATSRVPRQGIDYGYTF
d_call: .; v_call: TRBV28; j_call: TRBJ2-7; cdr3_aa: CASLGDYEQYF
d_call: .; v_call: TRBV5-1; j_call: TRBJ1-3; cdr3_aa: CASSFLGRGGSGNTIYF
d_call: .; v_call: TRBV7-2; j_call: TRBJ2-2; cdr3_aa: CASTPLSSGSGELFF
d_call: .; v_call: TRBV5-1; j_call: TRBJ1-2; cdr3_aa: CASNEGSKNYGYTF
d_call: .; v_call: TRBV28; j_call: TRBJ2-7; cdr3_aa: CASSLQGYEQYF
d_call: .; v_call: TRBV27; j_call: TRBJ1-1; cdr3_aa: CASSLARATEAFF
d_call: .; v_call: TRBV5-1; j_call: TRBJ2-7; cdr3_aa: CASSSGALVGEQYF
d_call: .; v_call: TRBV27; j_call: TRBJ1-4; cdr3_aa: CASSFAGGPQEKLFF
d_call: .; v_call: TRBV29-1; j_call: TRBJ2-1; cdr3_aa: CSVGGGQGRNNEQFF
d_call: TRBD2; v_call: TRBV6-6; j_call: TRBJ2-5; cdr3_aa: CASSTGGETQYF
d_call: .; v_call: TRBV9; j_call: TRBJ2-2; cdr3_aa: CASSVGSGAGIGSGELFF
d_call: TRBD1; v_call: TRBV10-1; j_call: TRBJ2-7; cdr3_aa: CASSEQRDRGRHEQYF
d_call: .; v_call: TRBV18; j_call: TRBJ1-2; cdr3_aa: CASSRTENYGYTF
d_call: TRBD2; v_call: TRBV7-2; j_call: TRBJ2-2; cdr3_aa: CASSFSGGKIAGELFF
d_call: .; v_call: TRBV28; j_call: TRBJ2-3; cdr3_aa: CASRDYHTDTQYF
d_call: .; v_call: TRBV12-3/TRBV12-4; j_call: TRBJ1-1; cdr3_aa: CASSDALGAFF
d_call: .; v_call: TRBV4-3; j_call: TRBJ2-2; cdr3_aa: CASSHDSTGELFF
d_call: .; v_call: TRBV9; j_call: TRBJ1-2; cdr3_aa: CASSVGTADYGYTF
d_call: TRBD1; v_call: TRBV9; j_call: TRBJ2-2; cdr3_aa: CASSVALTGTTGELFF
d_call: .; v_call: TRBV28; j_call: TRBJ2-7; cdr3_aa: CASSFGSGGAEQYF
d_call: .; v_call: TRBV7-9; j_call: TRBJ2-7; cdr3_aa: CASSSRAGNEQYF
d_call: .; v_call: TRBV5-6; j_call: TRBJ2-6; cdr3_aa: CASSTIRSWVSGANVLTF
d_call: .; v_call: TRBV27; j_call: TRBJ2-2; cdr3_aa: CASIPWTASGTGELFF
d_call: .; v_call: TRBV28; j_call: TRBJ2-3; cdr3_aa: CASLTGVADTQYF
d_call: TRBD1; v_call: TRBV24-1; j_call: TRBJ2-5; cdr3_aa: CAGTGPGPQETQYF
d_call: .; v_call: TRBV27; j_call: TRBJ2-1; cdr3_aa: CASSFGGGNEQFF
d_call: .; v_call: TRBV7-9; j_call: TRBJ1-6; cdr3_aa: CASTPGGSPLHF
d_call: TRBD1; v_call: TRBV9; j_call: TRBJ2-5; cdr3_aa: CASSVGGTEETQYF
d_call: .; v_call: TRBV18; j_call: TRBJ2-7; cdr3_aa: CASSLTSGSYEQYF
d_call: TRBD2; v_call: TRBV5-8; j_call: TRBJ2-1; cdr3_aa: CASSFGLGAEEQFF
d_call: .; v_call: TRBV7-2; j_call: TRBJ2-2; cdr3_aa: CASSKRQDTGELFF
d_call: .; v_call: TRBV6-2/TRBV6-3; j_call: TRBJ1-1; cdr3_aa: CASSYFRGGAENTEAFF
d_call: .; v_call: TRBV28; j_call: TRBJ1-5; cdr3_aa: CASSTGKNQPQHF
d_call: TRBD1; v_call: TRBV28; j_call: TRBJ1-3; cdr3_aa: CASSARQGASGNTIYF
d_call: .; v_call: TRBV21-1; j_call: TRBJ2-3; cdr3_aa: CASSPIDGNSGDTQYF
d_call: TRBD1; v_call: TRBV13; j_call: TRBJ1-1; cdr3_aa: CASSGTGAPEAFF
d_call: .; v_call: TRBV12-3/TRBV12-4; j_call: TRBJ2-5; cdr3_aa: CASSPPEGETQYF
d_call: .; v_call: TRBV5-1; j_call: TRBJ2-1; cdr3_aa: CASSLAGVGDNEQFF
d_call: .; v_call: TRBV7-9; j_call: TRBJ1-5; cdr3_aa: CASSLGQQPQHF
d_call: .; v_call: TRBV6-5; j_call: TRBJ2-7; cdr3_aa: CASSYSPQGKGEQYF
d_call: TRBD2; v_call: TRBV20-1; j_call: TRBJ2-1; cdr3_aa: CSASNPAGVYNEQFF
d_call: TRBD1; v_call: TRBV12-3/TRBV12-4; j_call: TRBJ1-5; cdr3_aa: CASGRGGNQPQHF
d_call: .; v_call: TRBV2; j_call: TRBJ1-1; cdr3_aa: CASNGNTEAFF
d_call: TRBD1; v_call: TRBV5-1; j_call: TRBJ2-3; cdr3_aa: CASRKQGATDTQYF
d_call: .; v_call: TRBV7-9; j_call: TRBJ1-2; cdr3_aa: CASSLGTTGNYGYTF
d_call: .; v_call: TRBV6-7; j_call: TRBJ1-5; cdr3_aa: CASSYLAGANSNQPQHF
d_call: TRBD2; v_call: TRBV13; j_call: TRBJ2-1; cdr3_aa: CASSLTAGGLYNEQFF
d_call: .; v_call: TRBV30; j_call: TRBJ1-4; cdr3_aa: CAWTDSYNEKLFF
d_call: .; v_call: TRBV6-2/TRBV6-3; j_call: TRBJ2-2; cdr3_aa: CASSHSDTGELFF
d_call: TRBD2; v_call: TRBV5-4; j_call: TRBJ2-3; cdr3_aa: CASTPRRLAGGKRTDTQYF
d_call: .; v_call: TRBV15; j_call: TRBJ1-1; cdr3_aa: CATSRDQGPTEAFF